Sequencing of this T cell receptor (beta chain) was carried out in a study of beta chain features in type 1 diabetes. J was trimmed by 2 bases and V by 5 bases; bases with no gene match: 9. CDR1 is SEHNR, CDR2 FQNEAQ, per germline (reference sequence). The CDR3 has 16 residues. The sequenced template was cDNA made from the entire isolated RNA. Sequenced by immunoSEQ multiplex PCR; TCRdb stores in-frame clones only, minus some. The sample records hundreds of thousands of clones, about 9.3% being singletons. In regard to this clone: Its target is not known.

Study results and limitations: The study found fewer insertions and more deletions at VDJ junctions in type 1 diabetes patients.

The sample comprised naive CD4+ T cells from blood. This chain uses TRBV7-9 with TRBJ2-1, with 7 positions matching TRBD1. The receptor was isolated from a woman aged 18-30 years in good health. The CDR3 DNA is TGTGCCAGCAGCACCCGACAGGGCTTCACCTACAATGAGCAGTTCTTC. This codes for CASSTRQGFTYNEQFF.